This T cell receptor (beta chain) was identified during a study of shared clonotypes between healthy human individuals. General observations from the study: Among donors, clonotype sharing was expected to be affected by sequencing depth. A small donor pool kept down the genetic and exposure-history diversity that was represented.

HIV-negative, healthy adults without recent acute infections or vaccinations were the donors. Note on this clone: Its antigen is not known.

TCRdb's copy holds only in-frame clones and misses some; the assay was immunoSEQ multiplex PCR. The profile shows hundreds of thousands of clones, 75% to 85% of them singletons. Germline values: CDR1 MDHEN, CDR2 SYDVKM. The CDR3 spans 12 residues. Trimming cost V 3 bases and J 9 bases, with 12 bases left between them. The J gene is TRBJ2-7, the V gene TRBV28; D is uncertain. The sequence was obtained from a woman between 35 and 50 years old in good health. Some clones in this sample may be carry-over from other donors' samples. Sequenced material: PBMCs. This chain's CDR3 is CASSFQMAGQYF. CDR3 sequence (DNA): TGTGCCAGCAGTTTCCAGATGGCTGGGCAGTACTTC. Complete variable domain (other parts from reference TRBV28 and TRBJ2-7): DVKVTQSSRYLVKRTGEKVFLECVQDMDHENMFWYRQDPGLGLRLIYFSYDVKMKEKGDIPEGYSVSREKKERFSLILESASTNQTSMYLCASSFQMAGQYFGPGTRLTVT.